A single sample gave rise to the 24 T cell receptor beta chains below, sequenced in a study of response to subunit inactivated influenza vaccine. TCRdb reanalysed the RT-PCR reads using MiXCR and keeps one entry per CDR3 protein. The table has almost 600,000 distinct CDR3 sequences, around 13% seen once. The sequencing here drew on PBMCs from blood, taken approximately 13 days after vaccination. The receptors originated from a man in his fifties or sixties who received an inactivated influenza vaccine.

A note on this clonotype: An end of the junction does not agree with germline; a read error may underlie this. This chain connects TRBV11-2 to TRBJ2-3; possible D gene TRBD2, 7 bases. Per germline, CDR1 SGHAT and CDR2 FQNNGV. The CDR3 extends over 16 amino acids. This CDR3 is CASSLDGGGVGGTQSF. In DNA form, the CDR3 reads TGTGCCAGCAGCTTAGATGGCGGGGGCGTAGGAGGTACGCAGTCTTTT.

Only a few counts were recorded for this clonotype. The chain has TRBV6-2 or TRBV6-3 and TRBJ1-1; a weak D match, TRBD1 (6 bases). V lost 5 bases to trimming and J lost 6 bases, with 13 bases between them. The CDR3 extends over 13 amino acids. CDR1 and CDR2 (germline): MNHEY, SVGEGT. The CDR3 DNA reads as TGTGCCAGCAGTCAGGGGCCGTGGGCTGAAGCTTTCTTT. The encoded protein is CASSQGPWAEAFF.

This chain connects TRBV5-8 to TRBJ2-1; weak D call: TRBD2 (6 bases). This CDR3 is 15 amino acids long. V lost 0 bases to trimming and J lost 6 bases, with 13 bases between them. The germline V gene has CDR1 SGHTS and CDR2 YDEGEE. CDR3 amino acids: CASSLGGEAVNEQFF. CDR3 DNA sequence: TGTGCCAGCAGCTTGGGCGGGGAGGCGGTCAATGAGCAGTTCTTC. Variable domain in full (rest from reference TRBV5-8 and TRBJ2-1): EAGVTQSPTHLIKTRGQQATLRCSPISGHTSVYWYQQALGLGLQFLLWYDEGEERNRGNFPPRFSGRQFPNYSSELNVNALELEDSALYLCASSLGGEAVNEQFFGPGTRLTVL.

The V gene is TRBV20-1, the J gene TRBJ2-5; TRBD2 aligns across 12 bases. The CDR3 loop spans 15 amino acids. Unmatched junction bases numbered 6, after V lost 5 bases and J lost 2 bases. CDR1 is DFQATT, CDR2 SNEGSKA, per germline (reference sequence). The CDR3 region has the DNA TGCAGTGCTGGCCCTAGCGGGAGGGCTCAAGAGACCCAGTACTTC. It encodes CSAGPSGRAQETQYF.

There are a few counts of this clonotype. The chain uses TRBV6-2 or TRBV6-3 and TRBJ2-7, with 11 nucleotides matching TRBD2. The junction had 6 bases not matched to a gene; V was cut back by 10 bases and J by 1 base. CDR1 is MNHEY, CDR2 SVGEGT, per germline. The CDR3 loop spans 14 amino acids. CDR3 protein: CATERTSGSYEQYF. DNA for the CDR3: TGTGCCACCGAACGGACTAGCGGGTCCTACGAGCAGTACTTC.

In its sample, this clonotype was seen a few times. The rearrangement links TRBV9 to TRBJ2-7; the match to TRBD2 covers 13 bases. Germline V gene lookup returns CDR1 SGDLS and CDR2 YYNGEE. CDR3 length: 16 residues. Unmatched junction bases numbered 2, after V lost 0 bases and J lost 2 bases. This CDR3 reads CASSVEGLAGPYEQYF. CDR3 coding DNA: TGTGCCAGCAGCGTAGAGGGACTAGCGGGACCCTACGAGCAGTACTTC.

The chain recombines TRBV6-5 with TRBJ2-1; 7 bases are a match to TRBD1. This CDR3 spans 15 amino acids. V gave up 2 bases and J gave up 1 base; unmatched junction bases: 2. CDR1 is MNHEY, CDR2 SVGAGI, per germline. For the CDR3, the DNA is TGTGCCAGCAGTTACGGCAGGGGGTCCTACAATGAGCAGTTCTTC. It is translated as CASSYGRGSYNEQFF.

The chain links TRBV9 to TRBJ2-1; TRBD2 matches at 10 bases. V shed 0 bases, J shed 0 bases, and the junction held 12 bases outside the gene matches. The CDR3 totals 20 residues. CDR1 is SGDLS and CDR2 is YYNGEE in the germline V gene. The CDR3 bases are TGTGCCAGCAGCGTAGTCTGGACTAGCGGAGTGGGCCCCTCCTACAATGAGCAGTTCTTC. Its translation: CASSVVWTSGVGPSYNEQFF.

A word on this clonotype: An end of the junction differs from the germline gene, which may be a read error. The chain employs TRBV2 and TRBJ2-2; the D is unclear. The CDR3 runs 15 residues. Germline CDR1 SNHLY, CDR2 FYNNEI. CDR3 residues: CAGSVASSVGGELFF. DNA of the CDR3: TGTGCCGGCAGTGTAGCTAGTTCGGTCGGCGGGGAGCTGTTTTTT.

This clonotype has at least ten counts. The chain combines TRBV6-1 with TRBJ2-4; D might be TRBD1 (6 bases). V dropped 11 bases and J dropped 6 bases, with 29 bases sitting between them. The CDR3 length is 17 residues. The germline CDR1 and CDR2 sequences are MNHNS and SASEGT. The CDR3 bases are TGTGCCGGCCCTGCTGGTCACAGCCCAGGGACAAGAAACATTCAGTACTTC. It translates to CAGPAGHSPGTRNIQYF.

This chain links TRBV29-1 with TRBJ2-5; TRBD1 agrees at 10 bases. Germline CDR1 reads SQVTM; CDR2 reads ANQGSEA. The CDR3 is 15 residues long. The ends lost 3 bases at V and 3 bases at J; junction bases unmatched: 7. The CDR3 is CSVELSGTGEETQYF. CDR3 in DNA: TGCAGCGTTGAGCTCTCCGGGACAGGGGAAGAGACCCAGTACTTC.

The chain uses TRBV4-1 and TRBJ2-7, with D possibly being TRBD2 (5 bases). V was trimmed by 0 bases and J by 1 base, leaving 10 bases between them. This CDR3 region has 15 residues. CDR1 and CDR2 from the germline V gene are MGHRA and YSYEKL. This CDR3 reads CASSQEFAGSYEQYF. CDR3 in DNA: TGCGCCAGCAGCCAAGAATTTGCGGGTTCCTACGAGCAGTACTTC.

CDR3 sequence reads: CASSIQVRSYNEQFF. In nucleotides, the CDR3 is TGTGCCAGCAGCATACAGGTTCGCTCCTACAATGAGCAGTTCTTC. V usage is TRBV4-2 and J usage is TRBJ2-1; tentative D call: TRBD1 (5 bases). This CDR3 is built from 15 residues. V lost 5 bases and J 0 bases, leaving 11 bases between the germline ends. Per germline, CDR1 LGHNA and CDR2 YNFKEQ.

The chain carries TRBV4-3 and TRBJ2-5; D gene ambiguous. The CDR3 runs to 14 residues. The V end was cut by 1 base, the J end by 2 bases, with 8 bases between. CDR1 is LGHNA, CDR2 YSLEER, per germline. CDR3 in amino acids: CASSQGTEQETQYF. DNA of the CDR3: TGCGCCAGCAGCCAAGGGACGGAACAAGAGACCCAGTACTTC.

The CDR3, as DNA: TGTGCCAGCAGCTTAGTCTCTACCACTTGGGATGAGCAGTTCTTC. It is translated as CASSLVSTTWDEQFF. The rearrangement uses TRBV7-9 and TRBJ2-1; D unclear. Germline V gives CDR1 SEHNR, CDR2 FQNEAQ (reference sequence). The CDR3 has 15 amino acids. Trimming shortened V by 1 base and J by 8 bases, and 15 bases separated the two germline ends.

About this clonotype itself: Being one base from a much bigger clone, this may be a read error. The chain recombines TRBV12-3 or TRBV12-4 with TRBJ2-2; D is ambiguous. V lost 3 bases, J lost 1 base, and 15 bases lay in between. The CDR3 contains 17 residues. CDR3 in DNA: TGTGCCAGCAGTTTGGTTTCTCCTAAGGGGAACACCGGGGAGCTGTTTTTT. Amino acids: CASSLVSPKGNTGELFF.

This chain links TRBV7-2 with TRBJ2-1; D is undetermined. The length of the CDR3 is 14 residues. Trimming left V 2 bases short and J 3 bases short, with 8 bases between. Germline CDR1 is SGHTA and CDR2 is FQGNSA. CDR3 sequence: CASSLNPNYNEQFF. CDR3 coding DNA: TGTGCCAGCAGCTTAAATCCAAACTACAATGAGCAGTTCTTC.

This clonotype was counted only a few times. The chain employs TRBV3-1 and TRBJ2-3; D unclear. V lost 2 bases and J 5 bases, leaving 8 bases between the germline ends. The germline V gene encodes CDR1 LGHDT and CDR2 YNNKEL (reference sequence). This CDR3 spans 13 amino acids. CDR3 sequence (DNA): TGTGCCAGCAGCCAATTCCGGCTAGATACGCAGTATTTT. Its protein is CASSQFRLDTQYF.

This clonotype was recorded a few times. CDR3 sequence reads: CASSGQGVFFQPQHF. In nucleotides, the CDR3 is TGTGCCAGCTCGGGACAGGGGGTTTTCTTCCAGCCCCAGCATTTT. This chain links TRBV28 with TRBJ1-5; 11 nucleotides line up with TRBD1. Germline V gene sequence: CDR1 MDHEN, CDR2 SYDVKM. This CDR3 region has 15 residues. With V trimmed by 8 bases and J by 7 bases, 10 bases remained unmatched.

This clonotype was detected a few times. The chain recombines TRBV20-1 with TRBJ2-7; D perhaps matches TRBD2 (7 bases). The CDR3 loop spans 15 amino acids. Trimming took off 8 bases at V and 2 bases at J, with 22 bases between the two ends. Germline V lookup: CDR1 DFQATT, CDR2 SNEGSKA (reference sequence). The CDR3 nucleotides are TGCAGTTATCTTGGGGGGGGCTATTGGACCTACGAGCAGTACTTC. Residues: CSYLGGGYWTYEQYF.

The J gene is TRBJ2-2, the V gene TRBV11-3; 14 bases agree with TRBD2. This CDR3 is built from 17 residues. Germline CDR1 reads SGHNT; CDR2 reads YENEEA. With V trimmed by 5 bases and J by 5 bases, 7 bases remained unmatched. As DNA, the CDR3 is TGTGCCAGCAGCCCCGGGACTAGCGGGAGTCGAACCGGGGAGCTGTTTTTT. This encodes CASSPGTSGSRTGELFF.

This clonotype was counted a few times. This chain links TRBV7-2 with TRBJ1-1; 8 bases fit TRBD1. The CDR3 spans 15 residues. Germline V CDR1 and CDR2: SGHTA, FQGNSA. V was clipped by 5 bases and J by 1 base; unmatched bases: 6. The CDR3 spells CASSPRTGWNTEAFF. The CDR3 DNA follows: TGTGCCAGCAGCCCCCGGACAGGGTGGAACACTGAAGCTTTCTTT.

This clonotype occurred a few times. This sequence joins TRBV29-1 and TRBJ2-5; D is uncertain. Germline V gene data show CDR1 as SQVTM and CDR2 as ANQGSEA. V was pared by 2 bases and J by 0 bases, with 13 bases between. CDR3 length: 15 amino acids. In nucleotides, the CDR3 is TGCAGCGTTGAATTGGGGATGCGGTACCAAGAGACCCAGTACTTC. Its protein is CSVELGMRYQETQYF. The entire variable domain, with the rest obtained from reference TRBV29-1 and TRBJ2-5, is as follows: SAVISQKPSRDICQRGTSLTIQCQVDSQVTMMFWYRQQPGQSLTLIATANQGSEATYESGFVIDKFPISRPNLTFSTLTVSNMSPEDSSIYLCSVELGMRYQETQYFGPGTRLLVL.

The chain joins TRBV7-2 to TRBJ1-3; the D is unclear. Germline lookup yields CDR1 SGHTA and CDR2 FQGNSA. V lost 3 bases, J lost 0 bases, and 12 bases lay in between. The CDR3 is made up of 16 amino acids. This chain's CDR3 is CASSFRKLSSGNTIYF. CDR3 coding DNA: TGTGCCAGCAGCTTCCGGAAGCTGAGCTCTGGAAACACCATATATTTT.